These 21 T cell receptor beta chains originate from one sample sequenced in a study of blood T cells in healthy people across ages. A second PCR, run for about 7 to 11 cycles, used a sample-barcoded 5' primer plus a J-beta primer mix. Using its own MiXCR run on the 5' RACE reads, TCRdb lists one record per CDR3 protein. The table records about 730,000 distinct CDR3 sequences, around 40% of them present only once. The sample consisted of blood. These TCRs come from a woman aged 60-75 years in good health.

In its sample, this clonotype was seen many times. This chain uses TRBV10-3 with TRBJ2-6; D not resolved. The V end lost 2 bases, the J end lost 4 bases, and 6 bases lay between the germline ends. Germline loops: CDR1 ENHRY, CDR2 SYGVKD. CDR3 size: 14 residues. CDR3 sequence: CAISESGGANVLTF. The CDR3 nucleotides are TGTGCCATCAGTGAGAGTGGCGGGGCCAACGTCCTGACTTTC.

The chain joins TRBV20-1 to TRBJ2-3; 10 bases agree with TRBD2. Losses at the gene ends were 5 bases for V and 14 bases for J; bases not matched to a gene: 22. Germline loops: CDR1 DFQATT, CDR2 SNEGSKA (reference sequence). This CDR3 has 16 amino acids. CDR3 bases: TGCAGTGCTGGGGGCCCCGGTAATAGCGGGAGGAGATACGCGTATTTT. This codes for CSAGGPGNSGRRYAYF.

The gene calls are TRBV28 and TRBJ2-7; D may be TRBD1 (6 bases). CDR1 MDHEN and CDR2 SYDVKM come from the germline V gene. The CDR3 has 14 residues. The V and J ends lost 5 bases and 2 bases respectively, with 13 bases between them. The CDR3 is CASSIAGQTYEQYF. The CDR3, as DNA: TGTGCCAGCAGTATAGCCGGACAGACCTACGAGCAGTACTTC.

This clonotype was picked up a small number of times. The chain recombines TRBV20-1 with TRBJ2-7, with D possibly TRBD2 on 5 matching bases. Germline values: CDR1 DFQATT, CDR2 SNEGSKA (reference sequence). Trimming took 8 bases from V and 6 from J, leaving 14 bases between them. The CDR3 extends over 11 amino acids. The CDR3: CSPDSEGEQYF. CDR3 sequence (DNA): TGCAGTCCAGACTCCGAGGGCGAGCAGTACTTC.

As concerns this clonotype: One junction end disagrees with the germline gene, perhaps due to a read error. The rearrangement uses TRBV25-1 and TRBJ2-3; 7 bases line up with TRBD1. CDR1 and CDR2 from the germline V gene are MGHDK and SYGVNS. The CDR3 is made up of 14 amino acids. In DNA, the CDR3 is TGTGCCGGCAGTAGACAGGGTGAATCAGATACGCAGTATTTT. It yields the protein CAGSRQGESDTQYF. Looking up the rest from reference TRBV25-1 and TRBJ2-3 gives the full variable domain: EADIYQTPRYLVIGTGKKITLECSQTMGHDKMYWYQQDPGMELHLIHYSYGVNSTEKGDLSSESTVSRIRTEHFPLTLESARPSHTSQYLCAGSRQGESDTQYFGPGTRLTVL.

The J gene is TRBJ2-7, the V gene TRBV27; a possible D gene is TRBD2 (5 bases). The V end lost 3 bases, the J end lost 5 bases, and 11 bases lay between the germline ends. Germline CDR1 MNHEY, CDR2 SMNVEV (reference sequence). CDR3 length: 13 residues. The CDR3 sequence: CASSFSARNEQYF. The CDR3 DNA is TGTGCCAGCAGTTTTAGCGCGAGAAACGAGCAGTACTTC.

About this clonotype: One end of the junction is discordant with germline, which a read error may explain. The chain links TRBV9 to TRBJ2-3; no definite D call. The CDR3 spans 13 residues. CDR1 and CDR2 (germline): SGDLS, YYNGEE. CDR3 amino acids: CASSISTLDMQYF. CDR3 coding DNA: TGTGCCAGCAGCATTAGTACCCTGGATATGCAGTATTTT.

This chain joins TRBV10-3 and TRBJ2-1, with 9 bases identical to TRBD1. Germline V lookup: CDR1 ENHRY, CDR2 SYGVKD. The CDR3 loop spans 15 amino acids. V trimming: 3 bases; J trimming: 7 bases; junction bases outside the gene matches: 7. The CDR3 reads CAISDGDRAGNEQFF. The CDR3 DNA reads as TGTGCCATCAGTGATGGGGACAGGGCTGGAAATGAGCAGTTCTTC.

The J gene is TRBJ1-2, the V gene TRBV20-1, with TRBD1 as a possible D gene (5 bases). Germline values: CDR1 DFQATT, CDR2 SNEGSKA (reference sequence). The CDR3 consists of 11 residues. V was pared by 3 bases and J by 8 bases, with 10 bases between. The CDR3 nucleotides read TGCAGTGCTAGGGAAGCAGGGGGCTACACCTTC. Its protein is CSAREAGGYTF.

This clonotype has a count of ten or more. The DNA for the CDR3 is TGTGCCAGCAGTTACAGTGACAGGGGATATGGCTACACCTTC. Encoded protein: CASSYSDRGYGYTF. V is TRBV6-5 and J is TRBJ1-2; 8 bases fit TRBD1. The CDR3 length is 14 residues. Germline V lookup: CDR1 MNHEY, CDR2 SVGAGI. V lost 2 bases and J lost 5; bases outside the gene matches: 4.

This sequence joins TRBV20-1 and TRBJ1-2; 7 positions match TRBD1. Looked up from germline, CDR1 is DFQATT and CDR2 is SNEGSKA (reference sequence). This CDR3 region has 12 residues. CDR3 coding DNA: TGCAGCTCCGACAGGGTCCCCTATGGCTACACCTTC. Translating it yields CSSDRVPYGYTF.

In this sample, this clonotype turned up many times. The rearrangement joins TRBV10-3 to TRBJ2-5, with D possibly being TRBD1 (6 bases). CDR3 length equals 13 residues. The germline V gene encodes CDR1 ENHRY and CDR2 SYGVKD. The V gene lost 6 bases and the J gene lost 3 bases, with 11 bases spanning the gap. CDR3 sequence (DNA): TGTGCCATCAGCCTTACAGGGAAAGAGACCCAGTACTTC. Protein sequence: CAISLTGKETQYF.

As to this clonotype: This clone may be a read error of a much larger clone one base away. Here the CDR3 omits its conserved ending phenylalanine or tryptophan, so a read error is the likely source. The chain is built from TRBV20-1 and TRBJ2-1; weak D call: TRBD2 (5 bases). The CDR3 consists of 13 residues. Trimming shortened V by 2 bases and J by 8 bases, and 13 bases separated the two germline ends. CDR1 and CDR2 (germline): DFQATT, SNEGSKA (reference sequence). The CDR3 here is CSARRAGSDEQFL. The CDR3 region has the DNA TGCAGTGCTAGAAGGGCGGGTTCGGATGAGCAGTTCTTA.

The chain links TRBV27 to TRBJ2-3; D possibly corresponds to TRBD1 (5 bases). V gave up 5 bases and J gave up 1 base, with 10 bases separating them. Germline CDR1 and CDR2: MNHEY and SMNVEV (reference sequence). The CDR3 sequence is 14 residues long. CDR3 bases: TGTGCCAGCAGTCAAAACAGGCGCACAGATACGCAGTATTTT. This encodes CASSQNRRTDTQYF.

The rearrangement uses TRBV7-2 and TRBJ2-3; 9 bases are a match to TRBD2. Trimming took 6 bases from V and 2 from J; bases not matched to a gene: 3. The CDR3 is 14 residues long. CDR1 is SGHTA and CDR2 is FQGNSA in the germline V gene. As DNA, the CDR3 is TGTGCCAGCAGAGCGGGAGGATCCACAGATACGCAGTATTTT. As protein: CASRAGGSTDTQYF.

This chain connects TRBV29-1 to TRBJ2-3; TRBD1 might be the D (5 bases). The CDR3 is 13 residues long. V shed 7 bases and J shed 0 bases, with 11 bases lying between them. In germline, CDR1 is SQVTM, CDR2 ANQGSEA. The CDR3 region is CSGQGSSTDTQYF. CDR3 nucleotide sequence: TGCAGCGGGCAGGGTTCCAGCACAGATACGCAGTATTTT.

This clonotype was seen only a few times. The gene calls are TRBV7-2 and TRBJ2-7; 7 nucleotides match TRBD2. Germline lookup yields CDR1 SGHTA and CDR2 FQGNSA. Trimming at V came to 6 bases and at J to 2 bases, leaving 10 bases not matched to a gene. The CDR3 runs 15 residues. CDR3: CASSYESGEPYEQYF. CDR3 sequence (DNA): TGTGCCAGCAGTTACGAGAGCGGGGAACCCTACGAGCAGTACTTC. Full variable domain (remainder filled in from reference TRBV7-2 and TRBJ2-7): GAGVSQSPSNKVTEKGKDVELRCDPISGHTALYWYRQSLGQGLEFLIYFQGNSAPDKSGLPSDRFSAERTGGSVSTLTIQRTQQEDSAVYLCASSYESGEPYEQYFGPGTRLTVT.

The chain recombines TRBV20-1 with TRBJ1-1, with D hard to call. V lost 3 bases and J lost 5, with 13 bases in between. The length of the CDR3 is 13 residues. Looked up from germline, CDR1 is DFQATT and CDR2 is SNEGSKA (reference sequence). CDR3 sequence: CSASSGFLTEAFF. CDR3 bases: TGCAGTGCTAGCAGCGGGTTTTTGACTGAAGCTTTCTTT.

The gene calls are TRBV20-1 and TRBJ2-7; 13 nucleotides match TRBD2. Germline values: CDR1 DFQATT, CDR2 SNEGSKA (reference sequence). CDR3 length: 16 residues. The V gene end was trimmed by 3 bases and the J gene end by 3 bases; junction bases not matched to a gene: 8. The CDR3 DNA reads TGCAGTGCTAGGGATCCTCGGACTAGCGGGAGCTACGAGCAGTACTTC. Its translation is CSARDPRTSGSYEQYF.

The CDR3 coding sequence is TGTGCCAGCAGCCTCTCGCTGTCGGTTTCTGGGACCCAGTACTTC. This gives the protein CASSLSLSVSGTQYF. This chain connects TRBV12-3 or TRBV12-4 to TRBJ2-5; D is unresolved. The CDR3 length is 15 residues. V was clipped by 6 bases and J by 7 bases, with 21 bases between them.

As for this clonotype: This sequence may be a read error, since a much larger clone differs from it by one base. The chain carries TRBV10-3 and TRBJ2-5, with D maybe TRBD2 (6 bases). The V gene lost 4 bases and the J gene lost 5 bases, with 14 bases spanning the gap. The CDR3 runs to 14 residues. In germline, CDR1 is ENHRY, CDR2 SYGVKD. This CDR3 is CAISGRDLGETQYF. For the CDR3, the DNA is TGTGCCATCAGTGGGCGGGACTTGGGGGAGACCCAGTACTTC.